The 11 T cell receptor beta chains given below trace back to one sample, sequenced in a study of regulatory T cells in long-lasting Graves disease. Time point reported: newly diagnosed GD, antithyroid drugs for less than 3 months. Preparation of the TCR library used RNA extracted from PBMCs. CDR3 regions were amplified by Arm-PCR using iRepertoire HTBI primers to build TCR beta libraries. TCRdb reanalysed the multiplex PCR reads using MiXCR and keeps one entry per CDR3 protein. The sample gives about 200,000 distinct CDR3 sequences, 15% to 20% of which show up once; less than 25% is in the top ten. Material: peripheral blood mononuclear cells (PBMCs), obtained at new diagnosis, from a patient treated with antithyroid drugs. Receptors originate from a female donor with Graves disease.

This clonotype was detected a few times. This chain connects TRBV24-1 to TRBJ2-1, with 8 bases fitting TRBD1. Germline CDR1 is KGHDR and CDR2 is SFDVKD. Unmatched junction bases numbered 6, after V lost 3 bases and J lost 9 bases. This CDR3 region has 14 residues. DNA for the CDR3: TGTGCCACCAGTGATGGGAGACAGGGGATTGAGCAGTTCTTC. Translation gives CATSDGRQGIEQFF.

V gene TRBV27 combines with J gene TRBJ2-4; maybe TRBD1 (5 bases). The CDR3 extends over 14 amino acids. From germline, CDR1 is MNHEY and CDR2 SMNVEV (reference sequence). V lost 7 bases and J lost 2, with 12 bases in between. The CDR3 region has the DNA TGTGCCAGCAAAACAGGTTCTCCCAAAAACATTCAGTACTTC. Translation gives CASKTGSPKNIQYF.

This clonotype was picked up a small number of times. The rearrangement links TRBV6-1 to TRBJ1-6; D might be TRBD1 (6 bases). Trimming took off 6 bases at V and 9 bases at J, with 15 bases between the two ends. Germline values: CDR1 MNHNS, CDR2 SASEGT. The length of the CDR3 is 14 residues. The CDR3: CASSADPGVSPLHF. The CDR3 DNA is TGTGCCAGCAGCGCCGACCCAGGGGTTTCACCCCTCCACTTT.

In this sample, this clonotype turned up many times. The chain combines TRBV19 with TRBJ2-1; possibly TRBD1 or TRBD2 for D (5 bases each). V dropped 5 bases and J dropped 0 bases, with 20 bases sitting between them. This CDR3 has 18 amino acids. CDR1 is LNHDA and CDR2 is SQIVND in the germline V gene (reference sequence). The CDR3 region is CASSFTSGALSSYNEQFF. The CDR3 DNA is TGTGCCAGTAGTTTCACTTCCGGGGCACTGAGCTCCTACAATGAGCAGTTCTTC.

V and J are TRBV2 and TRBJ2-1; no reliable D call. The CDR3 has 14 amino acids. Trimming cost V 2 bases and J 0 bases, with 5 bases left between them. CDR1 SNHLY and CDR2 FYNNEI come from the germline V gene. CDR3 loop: CASSEPRSYNEQFF. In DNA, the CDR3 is TGTGCCAGCAGTGAACCCCGCTCCTACAATGAGCAGTTCTTC.

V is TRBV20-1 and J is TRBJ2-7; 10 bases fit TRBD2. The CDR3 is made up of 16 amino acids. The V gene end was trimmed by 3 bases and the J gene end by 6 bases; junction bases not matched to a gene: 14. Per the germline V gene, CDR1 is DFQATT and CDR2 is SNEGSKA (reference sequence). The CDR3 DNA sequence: TGCAGTGCTAGCCGGGGAGCGGGAGGGCCCTGGGGCGAGCAGTACTTC. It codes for CSASRGAGGPWGEQYF.

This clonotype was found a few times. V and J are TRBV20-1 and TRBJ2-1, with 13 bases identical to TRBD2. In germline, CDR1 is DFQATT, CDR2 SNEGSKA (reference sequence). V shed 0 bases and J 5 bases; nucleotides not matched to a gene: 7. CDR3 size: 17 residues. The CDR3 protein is CSARDPRTSGGNNEQFF. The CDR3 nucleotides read TGCAGTGCTAGAGACCCCCGGACTAGCGGGGGAAACAATGAGCAGTTCTTC.

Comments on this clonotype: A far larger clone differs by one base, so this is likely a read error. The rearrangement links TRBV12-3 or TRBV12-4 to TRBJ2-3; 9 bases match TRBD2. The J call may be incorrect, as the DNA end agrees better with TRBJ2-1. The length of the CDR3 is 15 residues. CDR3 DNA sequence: TGTGCCAGCAGTCAGGGCTCGGGACTAGCTTCTGAGCAGTTCTTC. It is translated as CASSQGSGLASEQFF.

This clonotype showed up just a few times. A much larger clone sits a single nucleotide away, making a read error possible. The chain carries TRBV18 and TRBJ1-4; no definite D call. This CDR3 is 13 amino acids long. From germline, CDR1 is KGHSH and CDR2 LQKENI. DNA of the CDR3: TGTGCCAGCTCACCAGCAACTAGTGAAAAACTGTTTTTT. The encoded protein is CASSPATSEKLFF. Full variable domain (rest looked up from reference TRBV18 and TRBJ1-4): NAGVMQNPRHLVRRRGQEARLRCSPMKGHSHVYWYRQLPEEGLKFMVYLQKENIIDESGMPKERFSAEFPKEGPSILRIQQVVRGDSAAYFCASSPATSEKLFFGSGTQLSVL.

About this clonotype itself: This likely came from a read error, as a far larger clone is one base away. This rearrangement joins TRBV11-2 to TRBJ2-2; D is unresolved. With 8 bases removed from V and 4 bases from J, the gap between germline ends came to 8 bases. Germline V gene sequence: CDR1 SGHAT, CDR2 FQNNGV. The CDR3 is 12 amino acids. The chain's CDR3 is CASAQRTGELFF. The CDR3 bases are TGTGCCAGCGCACAGCGCACCGGGGAGCTGTTTTTT.

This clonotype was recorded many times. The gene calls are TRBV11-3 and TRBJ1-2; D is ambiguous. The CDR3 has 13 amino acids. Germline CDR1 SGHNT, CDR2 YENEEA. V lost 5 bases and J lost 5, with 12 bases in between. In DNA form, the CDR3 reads TGTGCCAGCAGCCCGCCGGCGATGTATGGCTACACCTTC. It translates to CASSPPAMYGYTF.